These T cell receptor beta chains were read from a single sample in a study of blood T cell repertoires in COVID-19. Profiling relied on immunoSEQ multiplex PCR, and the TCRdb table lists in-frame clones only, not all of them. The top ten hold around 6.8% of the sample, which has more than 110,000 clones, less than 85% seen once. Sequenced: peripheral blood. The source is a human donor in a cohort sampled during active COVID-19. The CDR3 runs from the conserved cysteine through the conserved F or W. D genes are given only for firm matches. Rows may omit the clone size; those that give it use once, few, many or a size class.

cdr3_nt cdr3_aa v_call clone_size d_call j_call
TGTGCCAGCAGCCCTCCCCTAGCGGCTTCGTTGAAGTCGGCCCAGTACTTC CASSPPLAASLKSAQYF TRBV7-2 NA TRBD2 TRBJ2-5
TGTGCCAGTAGTATAGCGTCGAGGAGCAATCAGCCCCAGCATTTT CASSIASRSNQPQHF TRBV19 NA NA TRBJ1-5
TGTGCCAGCAGCTTTGCTAGCGGGGGGGTCGGTACAGATACGCAGTATTTT CASSFASGGVGTDTQYF TRBV11-2 NA TRBD2 TRBJ2-3
TGTGCCAGCAGCGTGACCCGAGGTTGGACAGATACGCAGTATTTT CASSVTRGWTDTQYF TRBV7-2 NA NA TRBJ2-3
TGTGCCAGTAGTATTAGTGTGGACACTGAAGCTTTCTTT CASSISVDTEAFF TRBV19 NA NA TRBJ1-1
TGTGCCAGCAGCGTAGGGAGCAGGGGGTCTGGCGGCTACACCTTC CASSVGSRGSGGYTF TRBV9 NA TRBD1 TRBJ1-2
TGTGCCAGCAGGGGAGACCGCTCTGGGGCCAACGTCCTGACTTTC CASRGDRSGANVLTF TRBV2 NA NA TRBJ2-6
TGCGCCAGCAGCTTTGGGACAGAAAGCAATCAGCCCCAGCATTTT CASSFGTESNQPQHF TRBV5-1 NA TRBD1 TRBJ1-5
TGCAGCGTTGTAAAGACAGGGACCACTGAAGCTTTCTTT CSVVKTGTTEAFF TRBV29-1 NA TRBD1 TRBJ1-1
TGCGCCAGCAGCTCCCTTTCGGGCTATGGCTACACCTTC CASSSLSGYGYTF TRBV5-1 NA NA TRBJ1-2
TGTGCCAGCAGCTTAAACGGGGGCTCCTACGAGCAGTACTTC CASSLNGGSYEQYF TRBV7-2 few NA TRBJ2-7
TGTGCCAGCAGTACAGGAGTCGGGGAGCTGTTTTTT CASSTGVGELFF TRBV12-3/TRBV12-4 few NA TRBJ2-2
TGTGCCTGGAACGTACAGGCCCTAAATTCACCCCTCCACTTT CAWNVQALNSPLHF TRBV30 NA NA TRBJ1-6
TGTGGGGCCGGGACAGGGAAGGCCTTAGGAGGTTCACCCCTCCACTTT CGAGTGKALGGSPLHF TRBV11-3 NA TRBD1 TRBJ1-6
TGTGCCAGCAGCCAGAATGGGGGGAATGGCTACACCTTC CASSQNGGNGYTF TRBV3-1/TRBV3-2 few NA TRBJ1-2
TGTGCCAGCAGAGTGGGACAGGGATTATATTCACCCCTCCACTTT CASRVGQGLYSPLHF TRBV5-6 NA TRBD1 TRBJ1-6
TGTGCCAGCAGCTTAGAACAGACAAGTGGCTACACCTTC CASSLEQTSGYTF TRBV7-2 NA NA TRBJ1-2
TGTGCCAGTAGCCCGGGACTAGCGGGGCGCGAGGCAGATACGCAGTATTTT CASSPGLAGREADTQYF TRBV19 NA TRBD2 TRBJ2-3
TGTGCCAGCACGACTAGCGCGTACAATGAGCAGTTCTTC CASTTSAYNEQFF TRBV6-6 NA TRBD2 TRBJ2-1
TGTGCCAGTAGTGGACTAGCGGGGGCCTACAATGAGCAGTTCTTC CASSGLAGAYNEQFF TRBV19 NA TRBD2 TRBJ2-1